This T cell receptor (beta chain) was profiled in a study of synovial regulatory T cells in juvenile arthritis. Findings and caveats of the study: iaTreg cells shared more CDR3 sequences with synovial Tregs than other blood Tregs did.

Synovial fluid was collected with matched peripheral blood from each patient with active arthritis. Approximately 11-patient cohort: about 11 active juvenile idiopathic arthritis patients, 3 polyarticular, 8 oligoarticular. Its frequency marks this clone as medium-sized. Its target is not known. Looked up from germline, CDR1 is ENHRY and CDR2 is SYGVKD. This CDR3 comprises 12 residues. Only the protein is on record. TCRdb's table, derived via immunoSEQ multiplex PCR, lists solely in-frame clones and lacks some. This listing includes around 2,000 clones. This clonotype was obtained from a donor aged 2-35 years with juvenile idiopathic arthritis. This chain links TRBV10-3 with TRBJ1-2. Sequenced sample: Treg cells from the synovium. The chain's CDR3 is CAIKVGNYGYTF.